This T cell receptor beta chain was captured in a study of T-cell memory formation after mild COVID-19. MiXCR was run by TCRdb on the 5' RACE reads, yielding one entry per CDR3 protein. The sample contains around 420,000 distinct CDR3 sequences, approximately 24% of which appear only once. This clonotype was found a few times. CDR1 is SGHRS and CDR2 is YFSETQ in the germline V gene. V dropped 0 bases and J dropped 4 bases, with 7 bases sitting between them. This CDR3 region has 13 residues. The rearrangement links TRBV5-1 to TRBJ1-1; possibly TRBD1 for D (5 bases). This TCR was recovered from an adult woman who had mild COVID-19 (a few samples of this study predate the infection). Cell type and time point are not known. The sample comprised PBMCs or a T cell subset sorted from them (not recorded which). The CDR3 here is CASSLARATEAFF. CDR3 sequence (DNA): TGCGCCAGCAGCTTGGCCAGGGCCACTGAAGCTTTCTTT.